These 31 T cell receptor beta chains originate from one sample sequenced in a study of T cell responses to AZD1222 COVID-19 vaccine. Profiled with immunoSEQ multiplex PCR; TCRdb holds only in-frame clones, not every one. The table lists approximately 130,000 clones, 80% to 90% of them singletons. The sequencing used peripheral blood, collected 28 days after the second AZD1222 dose. The receptors were gathered from an adult who received the AZD1222 COVID-19 vaccine.

The chain is built from TRBV18 and TRBJ2-1, with 8 bases identical to TRBD2. V lost 2 bases to trimming and J lost 3 bases; unmatched junction nucleotides: 18. Germline CDR1 KGHSH, CDR2 LQKENI. CDR3 length: 20 residues. CDR3 in amino acids: CASSPRAQAGVEGRYNEQFF. The CDR3 DNA is TGTGCCAGCTCACCAAGGGCCCAAGCGGGGGTTGAGGGGCGCTACAATGAGCAGTTCTTC. Combining the CDR3 with reference TRBV18 and TRBJ2-1 gives the whole variable domain NAGVMQNPRHLVRRRGQEARLRCSPMKGHSHVYWYRQLPEEGLKFMVYLQKENIIDESGMPKERFSAEFPKEGPSILRIQQVVRGDSAAYFCASSPRAQAGVEGRYNEQFFGPGTRLTVL.

The chain recombines TRBV7-2 with TRBJ2-5; 7 bases match TRBD2. V was pared by 5 bases and J by 5 bases, with 8 bases of the junction left unmatched. CDR3 length: 14 amino acids. Germline lookup yields CDR1 SGHTA and CDR2 FQGNSA. The CDR3 DNA reads TGTGCCAGCAGCCCGCAGACTAGCTCCGAGACCCAGTACTTC. Translating it yields CASSPQTSSETQYF.

This chain connects TRBV6-5 to TRBJ1-1; no clear D gene. The CDR3 contains 14 residues. The V gene lost 2 bases and the J gene lost 4 bases, with 11 bases spanning the gap. Germline loops: CDR1 MNHEY, CDR2 SVGAGI. The CDR3 DNA reads as TGTGCCAGCAGTTACGGAGGGAAGGGCACTGAAGCTTTCTTT. Translated, it gives CASSYGGKGTEAFF.

The chain joins TRBV7-9 to TRBJ2-7; 11 nucleotides match TRBD2. The CDR3 sequence is 15 residues long. The ends lost 3 bases at V and 6 bases at J; junction bases unmatched: 7. The V gene's germline CDR1 is SEHNR and CDR2 FQNEAQ (reference sequence). The CDR3 DNA sequence: TGTGCCAGCAGCTTTACTAGCGGGAGTGGTTTCGAGCAGTACTTC. It translates to CASSFTSGSGFEQYF.

The chain recombines TRBV19 with TRBJ1-6; a possible D gene is TRBD1 (6 bases). The germline CDR1 and CDR2 sequences are LNHDA and SQIVND (reference sequence). Trimming left V 5 bases short and J 0 bases short, with 11 bases between. The CDR3 totals 16 residues. CDR3 sequence: CASSQGGSSYNSPLHF. CDR3 nucleotides: TGTGCCAGTAGTCAAGGGGGGAGCTCCTATAATTCACCCCTCCACTTT.

The chain joins TRBV28 to TRBJ1-6, with D perhaps matching TRBD1 (5 bases). Germline-derived CDR1 and CDR2 are MDHEN and SYDVKM. The CDR3 is 17 amino acids. Trimming took off 6 bases at V and 5 bases at J, with 20 bases between the two ends. The CDR3 DNA reads as TGTGCCAGCAGCCCGGGAGGGGAATTGATGAATAATTCACCCCTCCACTTT. Residues: CASSPGGELMNNSPLHF.

The V call is TRBV21-1, the J call TRBJ2-1; the DNA was not compared with TRBD2, the D call given in the table. TRBV21-1 is noted as a pseudogene. This CDR3 has 18 residues. CDR3 sequence: CASSNPTEQRDFTNEQFF. CDR3 in DNA: TGTGCCAGCAGCAATCCCACCGAGCAAAGGGACTTCACCAATGAGCAGTTCTTC.

This clone occurred once. V usage is TRBV6-5 and J usage is TRBJ2-2; no reliable D call. The CDR3 contains 13 residues. Between the trimmed V and J ends, which lost 4 bases and 7 bases, there was a span of 10 bases. CDR1 MNHEY and CDR2 SVGAGI come from the germline V gene. CDR3 DNA: TGTGCCAGCAGTTCCTCACCCGGCGGGGAGCTGTTTTTT. It specifies CASSSSPGGELFF.

The V call is TRBV5-1, the J call TRBJ1-6; tentative D call: TRBD1 (5 bases). Per germline, CDR1 SGHRS and CDR2 YFSETQ. This CDR3 is built from 14 residues. V was cut by 3 bases and J by 4 bases, with 8 bases left in between. CDR3 protein: CASSWGTYNSPLHF. As DNA, the CDR3 is TGCGCCAGCAGCTGGGGGACGTATAATTCACCCCTCCACTTT.

J is TRBJ2-6 and V is TRBV6-2 or TRBV6-3, with D unclear. The CDR3 has 15 amino acids. V lost 4 bases and J 1 base, leaving 8 bases between the germline ends. CDR1 and CDR2 (germline): MNHEY, SVGEGT. CDR3 region: CASSSSGSGANVLTF. For the CDR3, the DNA is TGTGCCAGCAGTTCATCCGGGTCTGGGGCCAACGTCCTGACTTTC.

The V and J genes are TRBV13 and TRBJ2-5; 8 nucleotides align to TRBD1. V dropped 4 bases and J dropped 3; count of bases not matched to a gene: 4. CDR1 PRHDT and CDR2 FYEKMQ come from the germline V gene (reference sequence). The CDR3 has 14 residues. CDR3 sequence: CASSSRTGKETQYF. In nucleotides, the CDR3 is TGTGCCAGCAGCTCCCGGACAGGGAAAGAGACCCAGTACTTC.

The rearrangement links TRBV5-1 to TRBJ1-1; 10 bases are shared with TRBD1. Trimming took 4 bases from V and 0 from J; bases not matched to a gene: 9. The CDR3 runs to 17 residues. Germline V gene lookup returns CDR1 SGHRS and CDR2 YFSETQ. The CDR3 sequence is CASSPGQGGLMNTEAFF. The DNA for the CDR3 is TGCGCCAGCAGCCCTGGACAGGGGGGCCTTATGAACACTGAAGCTTTCTTT.

This chain joins TRBV18 and TRBJ1-6; tentative D call: TRBD1 (5 bases). The CDR3 is 15 residues long. Trimming took off 3 bases at V and 16 bases at J, with 22 bases between the two ends. Germline CDR1 reads KGHSH; CDR2 reads LQKENI. CDR3 bases: TGTGCCAGCTCACCCAATGACGGATACAATGACAGACTCCACTTT. It specifies CASSPNDGYNDRLHF.

The rearrangement uses TRBV5-1 and TRBJ1-2; D uncertain. Trimming removed 0 bases from V and 5 bases from J, with 11 bases in between. The CDR3 covers 14 residues. Per germline, CDR1 SGHRS and CDR2 YFSETQ. This chain's CDR3 is CASSLDPGWYGYTF. DNA for the CDR3: TGCGCCAGCAGCTTGGATCCGGGGTGGTATGGCTACACCTTC.

The chain couples TRBV12-3 or TRBV12-4 to TRBJ1-1; weak D call: TRBD1 (5 bases). This CDR3 is built from 12 residues. V was cut by 5 bases and J by 8 bases, with 12 bases left in between. For the CDR3, the DNA is TGTGCCAGCAGTATTCCGGGACTCGAAGCTTTCTTT. It codes for CASSIPGLEAFF.

DNA of the CDR3: TGTGCCAGCAGCTTAGTGGGCCAGGGCCAAGAGACCCAGTACTTC. It codes for CASSLVGQGQETQYF. The genes are TRBV7-3 and TRBJ2-5; D is perhaps TRBD1 (5 bases). V was clipped by 2 bases and J by 1 base, with 11 bases between them. The CDR3 extends over 15 amino acids. CDR1 is SGHTA, CDR2 FQGTGA, per germline.

The genes are TRBV12-3 or TRBV12-4 and TRBJ2-7; the D is unclear. Trimming shortened V by 0 bases and J by 0 bases, and 3 bases separated the two germline ends. The CDR3 sequence is 13 residues long. This CDR3 reads CASSLASSYEQYF. The CDR3 DNA reads TGTGCCAGCAGTTTAGCCAGCTCCTACGAGCAGTACTTC.

The chain joins TRBV6-8 to TRBJ1-4; 7 nucleotides line up with TRBD1. The CDR3 sequence is 13 residues long. With V trimmed by 2 bases and J by 7 bases, 1 base remained unmatched. From germline, CDR1 is MNHGY and CDR2 SAAAGT. CDR3 in amino acids: CASSYRDSEKLFF. The CDR3 DNA reads as TGTGCCAGCAGTTACCGGGACAGTGAAAAACTGTTTTTT.

The J gene is TRBJ1-5, the V gene TRBV5-1, with D uncertain. Trimming pared 5 bases from V and 4 bases from J, leaving 10 bases between. The CDR3 length is 13 residues. From germline, CDR1 is SGHRS and CDR2 YFSETQ. CDR3 coding DNA: TGCGCCAGCAGGGACGACGGGAATCAGCCCCAGCATTTT. Translating it yields CASRDDGNQPQHF.

The chain has TRBV20-1 and TRBJ2-7; D call uncertain. The CDR3 is 11 amino acids. The germline gives CDR1 DFQATT, CDR2 SNEGSKA (reference sequence). V lost 5 bases to trimming and J lost 6 bases, with 11 bases between them. The CDR3 DNA is TGCAGTGCTCCCCGAACGGGCGAGCAGTACTTC. It translates to CSAPRTGEQYF.

This chain joins TRBV2 and TRBJ1-2; D not resolved. This CDR3 is built from 13 residues. CDR1 SNHLY and CDR2 FYNNEI come from the germline V gene. V lost 8 bases and J 4 bases, leaving 14 bases between the germline ends. The CDR3 DNA sequence: TGTGCCAGCGGGGATGCCTTCCCCTATGGCTACACCTTC. Translating gives CASGDAFPYGYTF.

This chain uses TRBV3-1 (or the pseudogene TRBV3-2) with TRBJ2-3; D is uncertain. Trimming took 4 bases from V and 0 from J, leaving 8 bases between them. The V gene's germline CDR1 is LGHDT and CDR2 YNNKEL (reference sequence). The CDR3 length is 14 residues. CDR3 sequence: CASSPEASTDTQYF. The CDR3 DNA reads TGTGCCAGCAGCCCAGAGGCTAGCACAGATACGCAGTATTTT.

The gene calls are TRBV2 and TRBJ1-4; D remains unclear. V lost 1 base and J 7 bases, leaving 7 bases between the germline ends. The CDR3 runs to 13 residues. CDR1 is SNHLY, CDR2 FYNNEI, per germline. Written as DNA, the CDR3 is TGTGCCAGCAGTGAAGGGGATGGTGAAAAACTGTTTTTT. This gives the protein CASSEGDGEKLFF. The whole variable domain, filled in from reference TRBV2 and TRBJ1-4, reads EPEVTQTPSHQVTQMGQEVILRCVPISNHLYFYWYRQILGQKVEFLVSFYNNEISEKSEIFDDQFSVERPDGSNFTLKIRSTKLEDSAMYFCASSEGDGEKLFFGSGTQLSVL.

The chain couples TRBV4-1 to TRBJ1-5; D is unresolved. V was trimmed by 5 bases and J by 0 bases, leaving 17 bases between them. Germline V gene data show CDR1 as MGHRA and CDR2 as YSYEKL. The CDR3 length is 17 residues. CDR3 residues: CASSALDPRLSNQPQHF. CDR3 DNA: TGCGCCAGCAGCGCTCTTGACCCGAGGCTTAGCAATCAGCCCCAGCATTTT.

The chain employs TRBV7-2 and TRBJ2-5; D is unresolved. From germline, CDR1 is SGHTA and CDR2 FQGNSA. The CDR3 runs to 14 residues. The ends were cut back, 3 bases at V and 7 bases at J, with 15 bases in the middle. CDR3 in DNA: TGTGCCAGCAGCTTTCTTGACGGGTTGGGGACCCAGTACTTC. It translates to CASSFLDGLGTQYF. Based on the CDR3 plus reference TRBV7-2 and TRBJ2-5, the full variable domain is GAGVSQSPSNKVTEKGKDVELRCDPISGHTALYWYRQSLGQGLEFLIYFQGNSAPDKSGLPSDRFSAERTGGSVSTLTIQRTQQEDSAVYLCASSFLDGLGTQYFGPGTRLLVL.

The rearrangement links TRBV5-1 to TRBJ1-4; D may be TRBD1 (5 bases). This CDR3 comprises 16 residues. The V end was cut by 4 bases, the J end by 0 bases, with 13 bases between. CDR1 and CDR2 (germline): SGHRS, YFSETQ. The DNA of the CDR3 is TGCGCCAGCAGCCCCGTTGGGGCAGCAACTAATGAAAAACTGTTTTTT. It is translated as CASSPVGAATNEKLFF.

This rearrangement joins TRBV6-5 to TRBJ1-2; 7 bases fit TRBD1. Losses at the gene ends were 5 bases for V and 3 bases for J; bases not matched to a gene: 6. This CDR3 spans 14 amino acids. Per the germline V gene, CDR1 is MNHEY and CDR2 is SVGAGI. CDR3 amino acids: CASSPRQGYYGYTF. In nucleotides, the CDR3 is TGTGCCAGCAGTCCCCGACAGGGCTACTATGGCTACACCTTC.

The rearrangement links TRBV6-5 to TRBJ1-2; 7 bases map to TRBD1. Germline-derived CDR1 and CDR2 are MNHEY and SVGAGI. Unmatched junction bases numbered 5, after V lost 6 bases and J lost 4 bases. The CDR3 spans 13 residues. CDR3 DNA: TGTGCCAGCAGAGCGACAGGGATCTATGGCTACACCTTC. It is translated as CASRATGIYGYTF.

The rearrangement joins TRBV18 to TRBJ1-4, with D maybe TRBD1 (6 bases). The CDR3 is 15 amino acids. V shed 1 base and J shed 8 bases, with 14 bases lying between them. Germline CDR1 is KGHSH and CDR2 is LQKENI. CDR3 region: CASSPLTGGGEKLFF. CDR3 bases: TGTGCCAGCTCACCACTGACAGGAGGGGGGGAAAAACTGTTTTTT.

V is TRBV6-1 and J is TRBJ2-3; maybe TRBD1 (6 bases). This CDR3 is built from 17 residues. Trimming took 2 bases from V and 0 from J, leaving 15 bases between them. The germline gives CDR1 MNHNS, CDR2 SASEGT. This CDR3 reads CASSEHRIGGSTDTQYF. Here the CDR3 DNA reads TGTGCCAGCAGTGAACATCGTATTGGGGGCAGCACAGATACGCAGTATTTT.

The V call is TRBV28, the J call TRBJ2-1; TRBD2 matches at 8 bases. The germline V gene encodes CDR1 MDHEN and CDR2 SYDVKM. V shed 10 bases, J shed 0 bases, and the junction held 5 bases outside the gene matches. The CDR3 length is 14 residues. The CDR3 is CAIESGSSYNEQFF. The CDR3 DNA sequence: TGTGCCATCGAAAGCGGGAGCTCCTACAATGAGCAGTTCTTC.